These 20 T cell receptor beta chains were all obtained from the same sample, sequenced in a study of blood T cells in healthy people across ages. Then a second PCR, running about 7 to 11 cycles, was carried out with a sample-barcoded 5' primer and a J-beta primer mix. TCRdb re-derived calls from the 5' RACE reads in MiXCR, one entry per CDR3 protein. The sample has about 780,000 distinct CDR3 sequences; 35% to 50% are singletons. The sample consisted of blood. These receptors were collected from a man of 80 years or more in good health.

In nucleotides, the CDR3 is TGTGCCAGCAGCGTAGGAGTTTCGGACAGGCCAAATTCACCCCTCCACTTT. Amino acids: CASSVGVSDRPNSPLHF. This chain connects TRBV9 to TRBJ1-6; 7 positions agree with TRBD1. With V trimmed by 0 bases and J by 7 bases, 10 bases remained unmatched. This CDR3 is 17 amino acids long. Per germline, CDR1 SGDLS and CDR2 YYNGEE.

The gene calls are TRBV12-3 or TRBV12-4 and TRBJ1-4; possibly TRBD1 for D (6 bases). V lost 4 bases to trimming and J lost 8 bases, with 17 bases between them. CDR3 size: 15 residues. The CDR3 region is CASSSTGLKGEKLFF. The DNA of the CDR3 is TGTGCCAGCAGTTCGACAGGCCTGAAGGGCGAAAAACTGTTTTTT.

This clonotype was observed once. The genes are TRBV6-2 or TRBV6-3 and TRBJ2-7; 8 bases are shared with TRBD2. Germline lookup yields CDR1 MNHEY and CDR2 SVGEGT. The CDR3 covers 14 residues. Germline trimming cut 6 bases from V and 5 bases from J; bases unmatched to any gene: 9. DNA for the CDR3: TGTGCCAGCAGCACAACTGGGACTAGTAACGAGCAGTACTTC. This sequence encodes CASSTTGTSNEQYF.

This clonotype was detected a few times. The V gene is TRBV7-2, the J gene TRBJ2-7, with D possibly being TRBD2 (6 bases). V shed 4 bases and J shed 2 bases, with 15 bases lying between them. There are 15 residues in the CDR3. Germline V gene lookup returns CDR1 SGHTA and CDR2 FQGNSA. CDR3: CASSYTGTSAYEQYF. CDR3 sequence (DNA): TGTGCCAGCAGCTATACCGGGACTTCAGCCTACGAGCAGTACTTC.

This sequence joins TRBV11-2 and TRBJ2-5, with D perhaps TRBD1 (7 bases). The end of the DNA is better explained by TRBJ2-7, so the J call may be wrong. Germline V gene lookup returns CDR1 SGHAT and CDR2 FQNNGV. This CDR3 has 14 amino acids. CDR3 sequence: CASSVYRGGGEQYF. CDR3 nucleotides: TGTGCCAGCAGCGTGTACAGGGGAGGAGGCGAGCAGTACTTC.

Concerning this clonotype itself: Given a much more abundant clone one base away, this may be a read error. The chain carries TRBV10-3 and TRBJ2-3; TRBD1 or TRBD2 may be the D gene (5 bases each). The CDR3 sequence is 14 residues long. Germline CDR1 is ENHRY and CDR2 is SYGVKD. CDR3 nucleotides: TGTACCATCAGCCGGGACCGAAACACAGATACGCAGTATTTT. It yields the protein CTISRDRNTDTQYF.

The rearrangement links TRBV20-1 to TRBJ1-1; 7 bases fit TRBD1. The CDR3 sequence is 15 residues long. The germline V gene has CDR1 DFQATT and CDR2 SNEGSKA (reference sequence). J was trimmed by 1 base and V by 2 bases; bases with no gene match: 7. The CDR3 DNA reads TGCAGTGCTAGACCCTCGGACAGGCCGAACACTGAAGCTTTCTTT. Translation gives CSARPSDRPNTEAFF.

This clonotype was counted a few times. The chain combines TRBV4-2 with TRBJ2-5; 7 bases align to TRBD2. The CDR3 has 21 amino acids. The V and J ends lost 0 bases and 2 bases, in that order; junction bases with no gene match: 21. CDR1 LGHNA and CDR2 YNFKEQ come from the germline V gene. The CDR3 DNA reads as TGTGCCAGCAGCCAAGAAGGTCGGTCGGCTAGCGGAGGAAGCAGACAAGAGACCCAGTACTTC. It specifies CASSQEGRSASGGSRQETQYF.

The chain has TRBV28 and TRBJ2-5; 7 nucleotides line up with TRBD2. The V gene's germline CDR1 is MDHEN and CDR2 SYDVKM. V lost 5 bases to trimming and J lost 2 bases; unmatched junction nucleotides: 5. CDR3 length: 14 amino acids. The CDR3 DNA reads TGTGCCAGCAGTGCTAGCGGTTTACAAGAGACCCAGTACTTC. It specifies CASSASGLQETQYF.

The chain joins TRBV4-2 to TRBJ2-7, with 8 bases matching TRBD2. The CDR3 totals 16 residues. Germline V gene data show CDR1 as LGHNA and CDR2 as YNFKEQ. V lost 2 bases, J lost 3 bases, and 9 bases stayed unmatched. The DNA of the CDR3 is TGTGCCAGCAGCCAAACCCTACTAGCGGAACGCTACGAGCAGTACTTC. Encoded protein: CASSQTLLAERYEQYF.

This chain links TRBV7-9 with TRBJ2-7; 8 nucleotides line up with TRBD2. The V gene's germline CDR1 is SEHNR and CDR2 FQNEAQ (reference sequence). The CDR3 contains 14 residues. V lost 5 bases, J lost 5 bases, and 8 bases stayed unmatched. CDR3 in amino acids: CASSHIAGKDEQYF. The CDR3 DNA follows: TGTGCCAGCAGCCATATAGCGGGAAAGGACGAGCAGTACTTC.

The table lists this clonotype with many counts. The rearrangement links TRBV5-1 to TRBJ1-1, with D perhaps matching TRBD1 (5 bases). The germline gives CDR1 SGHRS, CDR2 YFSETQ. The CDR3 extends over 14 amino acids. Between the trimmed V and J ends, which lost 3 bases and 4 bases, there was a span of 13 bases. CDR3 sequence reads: CASSSPRERTEAFF. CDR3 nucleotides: TGCGCCAGCAGCTCCCCCAGGGAGCGCACTGAAGCTTTCTTT.

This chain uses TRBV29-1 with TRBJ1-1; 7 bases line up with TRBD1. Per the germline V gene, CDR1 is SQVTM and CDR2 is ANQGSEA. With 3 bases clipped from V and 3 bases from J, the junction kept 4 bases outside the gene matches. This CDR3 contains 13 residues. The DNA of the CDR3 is TGCAGCGTTGATACGACAGGGCACACTGAAGCTTTCTTT. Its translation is CSVDTTGHTEAFF.

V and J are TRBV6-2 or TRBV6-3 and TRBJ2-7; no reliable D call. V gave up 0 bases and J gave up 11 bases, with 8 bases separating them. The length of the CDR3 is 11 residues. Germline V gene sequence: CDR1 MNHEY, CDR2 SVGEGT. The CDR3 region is CASSYSMQKYF. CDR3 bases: TGTGCCAGCAGTTACTCGATGCAGAAGTACTTC.

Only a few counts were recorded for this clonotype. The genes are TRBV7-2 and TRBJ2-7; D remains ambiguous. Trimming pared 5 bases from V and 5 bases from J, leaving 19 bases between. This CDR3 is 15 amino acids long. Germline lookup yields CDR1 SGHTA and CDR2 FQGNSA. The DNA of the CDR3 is TGTGCCAGCAGCCCGCAAACCCACGATGTCAACGAGCAGTACTTC. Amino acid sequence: CASSPQTHDVNEQYF.

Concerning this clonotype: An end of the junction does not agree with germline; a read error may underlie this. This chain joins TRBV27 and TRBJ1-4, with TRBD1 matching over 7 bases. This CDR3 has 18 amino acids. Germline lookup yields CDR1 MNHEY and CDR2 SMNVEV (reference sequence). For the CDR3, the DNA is TGTGCCAGCAGTCTATCCCTCCGACAGGGATCAACTAATGAAAAACTGTTTTTT. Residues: CASSLSLRQGSTNEKLFF. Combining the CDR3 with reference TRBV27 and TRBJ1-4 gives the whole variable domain EAQVTQNPRYLITVTGKKLTVTCSQNMNHEYMSWYRQDPGLGLRQIYYSMNVEVTDKGDVPEGYKVSRKEKRNFPLILESPSPNQTSLYFCASSLSLRQGSTNEKLFFGSGTQLSVL.

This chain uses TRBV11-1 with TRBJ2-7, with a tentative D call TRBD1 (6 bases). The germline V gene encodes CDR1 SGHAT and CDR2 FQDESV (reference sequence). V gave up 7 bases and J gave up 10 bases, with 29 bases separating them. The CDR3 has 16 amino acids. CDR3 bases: TGTGCCAGCAAACCGGAAGCTGGGGTTACAGGGACAACCCAGTACTTC. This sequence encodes CASKPEAGVTGTTQYF.

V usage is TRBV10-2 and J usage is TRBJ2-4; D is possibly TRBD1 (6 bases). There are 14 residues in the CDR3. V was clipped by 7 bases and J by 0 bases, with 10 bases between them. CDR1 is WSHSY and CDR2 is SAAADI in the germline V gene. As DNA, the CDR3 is TGCGCCAGCACCCCCAGGGGAGCCAAAAACATTCAGTACTTC. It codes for CASTPRGAKNIQYF.

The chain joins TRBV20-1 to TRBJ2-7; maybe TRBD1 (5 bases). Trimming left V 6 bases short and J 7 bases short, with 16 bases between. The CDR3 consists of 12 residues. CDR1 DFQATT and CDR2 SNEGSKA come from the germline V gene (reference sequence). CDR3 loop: CSALGQCNEQYF. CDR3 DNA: TGCAGTGCCCTGGGGCAATGCAATGAGCAGTACTTC.

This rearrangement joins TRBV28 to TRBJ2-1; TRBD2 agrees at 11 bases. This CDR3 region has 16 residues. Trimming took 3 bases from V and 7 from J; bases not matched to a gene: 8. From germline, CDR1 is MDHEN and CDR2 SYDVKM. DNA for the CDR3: TGTGCCAGCAGTTTCGGGACTAGCGGACCGTCGAATGAGCAGTTCTTC. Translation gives CASSFGTSGPSNEQFF.